This section outlines one T cell receptor beta chain sequence together with its context. The antigen is unknown. CFSE-labeled sorted T cells met regulatory or mature dendritic cells for around 5 days. The CDR3 spans 15 residues. V lost 6 bases, J lost 5 bases, and 4 bases stayed unmatched. Germline CDR1 LNHDA, CDR2 SQIVND (reference sequence). This entry comes from a study of regulatory dendritic cells for organ transplantation. Study summary: LPS was added to dendritic cell cultures on day 6.

Whole-study results and caveats: Memory CD8+ T cells were the most oligoclonal; naive cells were highly diverse.

Sequenced by immunoSEQ multiplex PCR; TCRdb stores in-frame clones only, minus some. Of some 11,000 clones detected, roughly three quarters appear once; the ten largest clones hold approximately 1.1%. The source of this sequence is a human donor in good health. The chain links TRBV19 to TRBJ1-6; 10 nucleotides line up with TRBD1. The specimen sequenced was naive CD8+ T cells from blood cultured with regulatory dendritic cells. As to subset: CD45RA+ naive T cells. DNA for the CDR3: TGTGCCAGTAGGACAGGGGGCGGCAATAATTCACCCCTCCACTTT. Translation gives CASRTGGGNNSPLHF.